Listed here are 20 T cell receptor beta chains from one sample, sequenced in a study of blood T cell repertoires in COVID-19. Generated by immunoSEQ multiplex PCR, the TCRdb table keeps only in-frame clones and is missing some. This sample has some 150,000 clones; around four fifths occur once, and the top ten carry about 3.2%. The sequenced material came from peripheral blood. The source is a woman in her thirties or forties with active or convalescent COVID-19.

The V gene is TRBV5-5, the J gene TRBJ1-5; a possible D gene is TRBD1 (5 bases). The CDR3 contains 17 residues. Looked up from germline, CDR1 is SGHKS and CDR2 is YYEKEE (reference sequence). The germline V and J ends were trimmed by 1 base and 4 bases, with 18 bases remaining between them. CDR3 in amino acids: CASSLSPTEIWNQPQHF. The CDR3 DNA reads as TGTGCCAGCAGCTTGTCCCCGACAGAGATCTGGAATCAGCCCCAGCATTTT.

This clone was recorded only once. The V gene is TRBV7-2, the J gene TRBJ2-6, with 9 bases matching TRBD2. V shed 5 bases, J shed 2 bases, and the junction held 1 base outside the gene matches. There are 15 residues in the CDR3. In germline, CDR1 is SGHTA, CDR2 FQGNSA. The chain's CDR3 is CASSRGGAGANVLTF. The CDR3, as DNA: TGTGCCAGCAGCCGCGGGGGGGCTGGGGCCAACGTCCTGACTTTC.

The gene calls are TRBV7-9 and TRBJ1-2, with 8 bases that match TRBD1. CDR1 is SEHNR and CDR2 is FQNEAQ in the germline V gene (reference sequence). CDR3 length: 14 amino acids. V was pared by 5 bases and J by 8 bases, with 10 bases of the junction left unmatched. CDR3 in amino acids: CASSPGQVPGGYTF. In nucleotides, the CDR3 is TGTGCCAGCAGCCCGGGACAGGTTCCTGGAGGCTACACCTTC.

This chain's CDR3 is CASSTTSGRTDTQYF. The CDR3 region has the DNA TGTGCCAGTAGTACCACTAGCGGGAGGACAGATACGCAGTATTTT. This rearrangement joins TRBV19 to TRBJ2-3, with 12 positions matching TRBD2. The CDR3 loop spans 15 amino acids. Trimming cost V 4 bases and J 3 bases; bases outside gene matches: 2. Germline CDR1 is LNHDA and CDR2 is SQIVND (reference sequence).

The gene calls are TRBV6-5 and TRBJ1-3, with D possibly being TRBD1 (5 bases). CDR3 size: 16 residues. V was pared by 2 bases and J by 6 bases, with 17 bases between. CDR1 MNHEY and CDR2 SVGAGI come from the germline V gene. Here the CDR3 DNA reads TGTGCCAGCAGTTACAGAGCGGGACCTGGGGAAAACACCATATATTTT. It is translated as CASSYRAGPGENTIYF.

The chain carries TRBV15 and TRBJ2-5; 12 bases fit TRBD2. This CDR3 has 16 residues. Losses at the gene ends were 1 base for V and 3 bases for J; bases not matched to a gene: 3. Germline V lookup: CDR1 LNHNV, CDR2 YYDKDF (reference sequence). CDR3 DNA sequence: TGTGCCACCAGCAGAGGAAGGACTAGCGGGGAAGAGACCCAGTACTTC. It encodes CATSRGRTSGEETQYF.

The V and J genes are TRBV7-2 and TRBJ2-2; the match to TRBD2 covers 10 bases. V lost 5 bases, J lost 6 bases, and 12 bases stayed unmatched. In germline, CDR1 is SGHTA, CDR2 FQGNSA. The CDR3 is made up of 17 amino acids. The CDR3 region has the DNA TGTGCCAGCAGCCCACCTAGCGGGAGTAATCCCCCCGGGGAGCTGTTTTTT. This gives the protein CASSPPSGSNPPGELFF.

The V gene is TRBV28, the J gene TRBJ2-3, with 10 positions matching TRBD2. Per the germline V gene, CDR1 is MDHEN and CDR2 is SYDVKM. V lost 6 bases and J lost 4; bases outside the gene matches: 7. This CDR3 comprises 15 residues. This CDR3 is CASSPTSGTADTQYF. CDR3 DNA sequence: TGTGCCAGCAGCCCCACTAGCGGGACCGCAGATACGCAGTATTTT.

This chain joins TRBV10-3 and TRBJ1-6, with 7 bases that match TRBD1. Germline V gives CDR1 ENHRY, CDR2 SYGVKD. The CDR3 has 13 amino acids. Losses at the gene ends were 10 bases for V and 10 bases for J; bases not matched to a gene: 10. CDR3 DNA sequence: TGTGCCACCCTACAGGGGTCTAGCTCACCCCTCCACTTT. The encoded protein is CATLQGSSSPLHF.

The chain carries TRBV5-1 and TRBJ2-7; 10 positions agree with TRBD1. Germline V gives CDR1 SGHRS, CDR2 YFSETQ. The V gene end was trimmed by 7 bases and the J gene end by 5 bases; junction bases not matched to a gene: 6. The length of the CDR3 is 13 residues. CDR3 in DNA: TGCGCCAGCTGCCGGGACAGGGGCCACGAGCAGTACTTC. As protein: CASCRDRGHEQYF.

The V gene is TRBV30, the J gene TRBJ1-4; D remains unclear. The germline gives CDR1 GTSNPN, CDR2 SVGIG (reference sequence). Trimming shortened V by 2 bases and J by 7 bases, and 11 bases separated the two germline ends. The CDR3 covers 13 residues. CDR3 DNA: TGTGCCTGGAGTCCCCAACTGCGTGAAAAACTGTTTTTT. This codes for CAWSPQLREKLFF. Combining the CDR3 with reference TRBV30 and TRBJ1-4 gives the whole variable domain SQTIHQWPATLVQPVGSPLSLECTVEGTSNPNLYWYRQAAGRGLQLLFYSVGIGQISSEVPQNLSASRPQDRQFILSSKKLLLSDSGFYLCAWSPQLREKLFFGSGTQLSVL.

The CDR3 spells CASSELREGSAAFF. In DNA, the CDR3 is TGTGCCAGCAGTGAACTTCGTGAGGGTTCGGCAGCTTTCTTT. The chain couples TRBV2 to TRBJ1-1; no definite D call. The V gene's germline CDR1 is SNHLY and CDR2 FYNNEI. The length of the CDR3 is 14 residues. V was shortened by 2 bases and J by 10 bases, with 17 bases between the two germline ends.

This chain connects TRBV6-5 to TRBJ2-5; D not certain. This CDR3 has 14 amino acids. Germline loops: CDR1 MNHEY, CDR2 SVGAGI. V gave up 3 bases and J gave up 1 base, with 9 bases separating them. The CDR3 DNA reads as TGTGCCAGCAGTTATAGTGCGTCCCAAGAGACCCAGTACTTC. Residues: CASSYSASQETQYF.

The V gene is TRBV24-1, the J gene TRBJ2-7, with D perhaps matching TRBD1 (6 bases). V lost 0 bases, J lost 2 bases, and 13 bases lay in between. Germline-derived CDR1 and CDR2 are KGHDR and SFDVKD. The CDR3 consists of 16 residues. The CDR3 DNA reads TGTGCCACCAGTGATTTGCCCGGGACAAGGCCCTACGAGCAGTACTTC. Protein product: CATSDLPGTRPYEQYF.

This clone was seen only a few times. V and J are TRBV10-1 and TRBJ2-4; TRBD1 is a possible D gene (5 bases). Germline loops: CDR1 WNHNN, CDR2 SYGVQD (reference sequence). The CDR3 length is 15 residues. The V and J ends lost 2 bases and 4 bases respectively, with 12 bases between them. CDR3 protein: CASSEVREGKNIQYF. CDR3 sequence (DNA): TGCGCCAGCAGTGAGGTCAGGGAAGGGAAAAACATTCAGTACTTC.

The chain couples TRBV11-2 to TRBJ2-1; 8 nucleotides match TRBD2. Per the germline V gene, CDR1 is SGHAT and CDR2 is FQNNGV. V was clipped by 0 bases and J by 9 bases; unmatched bases: 10. The CDR3 runs to 16 residues. CDR3 nucleotides: TGTGCCAGCAGCTTAGATGGTGGGACTAGTGCGGGTGAGCAGTTCTTC. Translated: CASSLDGGTSAGEQFF.

This clone was observed a handful of times. V and J are TRBV28 and TRBJ1-2, with D perhaps TRBD1 (6 bases). Germline V gene lookup returns CDR1 MDHEN and CDR2 SYDVKM. The CDR3 is made up of 14 amino acids. Trimming took off 3 bases at V and 2 bases at J, with 10 bases between the two ends. The DNA for the CDR3 is TGTGCCAGCAGTTTCGTTGACAGGAACTATGGCTACACCTTC. It specifies CASSFVDRNYGYTF.

The genes are TRBV19 and TRBJ1-2, with D possibly matching TRBD1 (6 bases). This CDR3 has 16 amino acids. V lost 6 bases and J 0 bases, leaving 17 bases between the germline ends. Germline CDR1 and CDR2: LNHDA and SQIVND (reference sequence). The CDR3 DNA reads as TGTGCCAGTAGAAGAGACAGGTCAACAGCTAACTATGGCTACACCTTC. Translation: CASRRDRSTANYGYTF.

J is TRBJ1-3 and V is TRBV2, with D possibly matching TRBD1 (6 bases). V was pared by 7 bases and J by 4 bases, with 14 bases between. The CDR3 runs to 14 residues. Looked up from germline, CDR1 is SNHLY and CDR2 is FYNNEI. For the CDR3, the DNA is TGTGCCAGCACTTTAACAGGGCCCGGAAACACCATATATTTT. This translates into CASTLTGPGNTIYF.

In its sample, this clone was seen a few times. The chain links TRBV5-1 to TRBJ1-2; no clear D. The length of the CDR3 is 14 residues. V lost 4 bases, J lost 0 bases, and 10 bases lay in between. The germline CDR1 and CDR2 sequences are SGHRS and YFSETQ. Written as DNA, the CDR3 is TGCGCCAGCAGCCCTTTCGGGGCTAACTATGGCTACACCTTC. It yields the protein CASSPFGANYGYTF.